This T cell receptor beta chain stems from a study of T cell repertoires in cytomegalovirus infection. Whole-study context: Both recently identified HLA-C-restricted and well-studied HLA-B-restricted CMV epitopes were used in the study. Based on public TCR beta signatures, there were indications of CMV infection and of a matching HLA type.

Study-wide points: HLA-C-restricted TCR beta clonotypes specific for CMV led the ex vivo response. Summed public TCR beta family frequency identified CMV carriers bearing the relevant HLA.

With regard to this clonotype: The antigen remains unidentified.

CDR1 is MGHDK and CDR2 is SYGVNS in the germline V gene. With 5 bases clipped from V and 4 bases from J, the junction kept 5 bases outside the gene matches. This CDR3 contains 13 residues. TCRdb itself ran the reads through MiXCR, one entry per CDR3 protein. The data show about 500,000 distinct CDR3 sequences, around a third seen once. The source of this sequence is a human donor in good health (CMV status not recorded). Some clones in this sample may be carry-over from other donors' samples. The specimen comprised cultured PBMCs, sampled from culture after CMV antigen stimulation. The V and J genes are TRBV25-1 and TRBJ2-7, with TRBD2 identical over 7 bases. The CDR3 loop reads CASSIRGGYEQYF. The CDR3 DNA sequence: TGTGCCAGCAGTATTAGGGGAGGGTACGAGCAGTACTTC.